These 32 T cell receptor beta chains share one sample of origin, sequenced in a study of blood T cell repertoires in COVID-19. The protocol was immunoSEQ multiplex PCR, while the TCRdb copy is restricted to in-frame clones and leaves out a portion. The sample shows 150,000 to 200,000 clones, around 76% of them seen only once. The sequenced sample consisted of peripheral blood. Receptor source: a woman aged 70-85 years with acute or convalescent COVID-19.

The V gene is TRBV7-6, the J gene TRBJ2-3; TRBD1 matches at 9 bases. Unmatched junction bases numbered 8, after V lost 1 base and J lost 0 bases. The CDR3 contains 18 residues. CDR1 SGHVS and CDR2 FNYEAQ come from the germline V gene. The DNA for the CDR3 is TGTGCCAGCAGCTTAGAGGGTTCGGGGACAGGGAGCACAGATACGCAGTATTTT. Its translation: CASSLEGSGTGSTDTQYF.

This clone has only a few counts. V gene TRBV6-5 combines with J gene TRBJ1-2; 7 bases match TRBD1. The CDR3 has 13 residues. Germline V gene lookup returns CDR1 MNHEY and CDR2 SVGAGI. With V trimmed by 2 bases and J by 7 bases, 4 bases remained unmatched. The CDR3 sequence: CASSYEGALGYTF. The CDR3 nucleotides are TGTGCCAGCAGTTACGAGGGGGCGCTTGGCTACACCTTC.

V gene TRBV5-1 combines with J gene TRBJ1-1, with unresolved D. The germline V gene has CDR1 SGHRS and CDR2 YFSETQ. The CDR3 covers 13 residues. With 1 base removed from V and 1 base from J, the gap between germline ends came to 5 bases. CDR3 residues: CASSLTGNTEAFF. The CDR3 DNA is TGCGCCAGCAGCTTGACGGGGAACACTGAAGCTTTCTTT.

This clone was seen more than once but under ten times. The rearrangement uses TRBV2 and TRBJ1-6; D possibly corresponds to TRBD1 (5 bases). Between the trimmed V and J ends, which lost 9 bases and 7 bases, there was a span of 16 bases. Germline CDR1 reads SNHLY; CDR2 reads FYNNEI. CDR3 length: 14 amino acids. CDR3 in amino acids: CASRRGTENSPLHF. For the CDR3, the DNA is TGTGCCAGTAGACGCGGGACGGAAAATTCACCCCTCCACTTT.

The chain carries TRBV9 and TRBJ1-6; D not certain. The CDR3 covers 16 residues. V dropped 3 bases and J dropped 0 bases, with 10 bases sitting between them. Germline values: CDR1 SGDLS, CDR2 YYNGEE. This CDR3 is CASSAFVSSYNSPLHF. CDR3 DNA: TGTGCCAGCAGCGCCTTCGTCAGCTCCTATAATTCACCCCTCCACTTT.

Only one count was recorded for this clone. This chain uses TRBV6-2 or TRBV6-3 with TRBJ2-1, with 8 nucleotides matching TRBD2. The CDR3 has 13 amino acids. Trimming at V came to 5 bases and at J to 9 bases, leaving 6 bases not matched to a gene. Per the germline V gene, CDR1 is MNHEY and CDR2 is SVGEGT. CDR3 amino acids: CASSTGTRSEQFF. Here the CDR3 DNA reads TGTGCCAGCAGTACCGGGACTAGAAGTGAGCAGTTCTTC.

The chain carries TRBV19 and TRBJ2-1; 13 positions agree with TRBD2. Losses at the gene ends were 5 bases for V and 4 bases for J; bases not matched to a gene: 5. This CDR3 is built from 16 residues. Germline CDR1 and CDR2: LNHDA and SQIVND (reference sequence). In DNA, the CDR3 is TGTGCCAGTAGTTGGACTAGCGGGAGAAAATACAATGAGCAGTTCTTC. This translates into CASSWTSGRKYNEQFF. The variable domain in full, completed from reference TRBV19 and TRBJ2-1, reads DGGITQSPKYLFRKEGQNVTLSCEQNLNHDAMYWYRQDPGQGLRLIYYSQIVNDFQKGDIAEGYSVSREKKESFPLTVTSAQKNPTAFYLCASSWTSGRKYNEQFFGPGTRLTVL.

The chain links TRBV5-1 to TRBJ2-7; the match to TRBD1 covers 8 bases. With 5 bases clipped from V and 1 base from J, the junction kept 5 bases outside the gene matches. The CDR3 runs 14 residues. Germline V gene sequence: CDR1 SGHRS, CDR2 YFSETQ. The CDR3 loop reads CASRPGTGSYEQYF. In nucleotides, the CDR3 is TGCGCCAGCAGGCCCGGGACAGGTTCCTACGAGCAGTACTTC.

V usage is TRBV2 and J usage is TRBJ1-5, with TRBD1 matching over 9 bases. J lost 2 bases, V lost 1 base, and 3 bases had no gene match. The germline gives CDR1 SNHLY, CDR2 FYNNEI. CDR3 length: 16 residues. CDR3 sequence reads: CASSEGDRAGNQPQHF. The CDR3 DNA sequence: TGTGCCAGCAGTGAAGGGGACAGGGCCGGCAATCAGCCCCAGCATTTT.

CDR3 protein: CASSLGRGSSYNEQFF. In nucleotides, the CDR3 is TGTGCCAGCAGCTTAGGACGGGGGAGCTCCTACAATGAGCAGTTCTTC. The chain recombines TRBV11-2 with TRBJ2-1, with D perhaps TRBD2 (6 bases). In germline, CDR1 is SGHAT, CDR2 FQNNGV. V lost 1 base and J 0 bases, leaving 10 bases between the germline ends. This CDR3 has 16 residues.

The rearrangement links TRBV7-2 to TRBJ2-3; TRBD1 is a possible D gene (6 bases). The CDR3 consists of 13 residues. The germline CDR1 and CDR2 sequences are SGHTA and FQGNSA. V was shortened by 10 bases and J by 6 bases, with 17 bases between the two germline ends. The CDR3 is CATRVGGSDTQYF. As DNA, the CDR3 is TGTGCCACTCGGGTTGGGGGCTCCGATACGCAGTATTTT.

The chain uses TRBV28 and TRBJ1-2; a possible D gene is TRBD1 (5 bases). The CDR3 is made up of 16 amino acids. CDR1 is MDHEN and CDR2 is SYDVKM in the germline V gene. The V and J ends lost 5 bases and 0 bases respectively, with 16 bases between them. The CDR3 sequence: CASSVNSGPPNYGYTF. In DNA form, the CDR3 reads TGTGCCAGCAGTGTAAATTCAGGGCCCCCTAACTATGGCTACACCTTC.

The J gene is TRBJ2-5, the V gene TRBV28; 9 bases are a match to TRBD1. Germline V gene sequence: CDR1 MDHEN, CDR2 SYDVKM. The length of the CDR3 is 15 residues. With V trimmed by 0 bases and J by 2 bases, 1 base remained unmatched. The CDR3 loop reads CASSLWTGGQETQYF. DNA of the CDR3: TGTGCCAGCAGTTTATGGACAGGGGGTCAAGAGACCCAGTACTTC.

The V call is TRBV7-2, the J call TRBJ2-5; D may be TRBD2 (6 bases). With 1 base removed from V and 2 bases from J, the gap between germline ends came to 14 bases. Germline CDR1 is SGHTA and CDR2 is FQGNSA. The CDR3 sequence is 16 residues long. CDR3 sequence: CASSLVGTGLQETQYF. DNA for the CDR3: TGTGCCAGCAGCTTAGTAGGGACTGGATTACAAGAGACCCAGTACTTC.

J is TRBJ1-1 and V is TRBV7-2; 8 bases are a match to TRBD1. Germline CDR1 reads SGHTA; CDR2 reads FQGNSA. The CDR3 runs to 17 residues. Trimming cost V 5 bases and J 1 base; bases outside gene matches: 12. The CDR3 reads CASSLNNWDRTNTEAFF. CDR3 DNA sequence: TGTGCCAGCAGCCTGAATAACTGGGACAGGACGAACACTGAAGCTTTCTTT.

V gene TRBV11-2 combines with J gene TRBJ1-1; D might be TRBD1 (6 bases). The CDR3 covers 14 residues. Germline CDR1 and CDR2: SGHAT and FQNNGV. V lost 5 bases and J lost 3, with 13 bases in between. The CDR3 DNA reads TGTGCCAGCAGCAACACAGGGACCGACACTGAAGCTTTCTTT. Translation: CASSNTGTDTEAFF.

J is TRBJ1-1 and V is TRBV15; D not resolved. Trimming took off 7 bases at V and 6 bases at J, with 15 bases between the two ends. The V gene's germline CDR1 is LNHNV and CDR2 YYDKDF (reference sequence). CDR3 length equals 13 residues. The CDR3 DNA is TGTGCCACCATGCGAGGGAACTTCGCTGAAGCTTTCTTT. Its protein product is CATMRGNFAEAFF.

The chain is built from TRBV19 and TRBJ2-5, with 13 positions matching TRBD2. V was pared by 1 base and J by 4 bases, with 0 bases of the junction left unmatched. The CDR3 covers 15 residues. Germline CDR1 is LNHDA and CDR2 is SQIVND (reference sequence). CDR3 in DNA: TGTGCCAGTAGTATAGGGACTAGCGGGAGAGAGACCCAGTACTTC. Translating gives CASSIGTSGRETQYF.

This chain joins TRBV5-1 and TRBJ1-6, with TRBD1 matching 8 bases. The CDR3 contains 16 residues. Looked up from germline, CDR1 is SGHRS and CDR2 is YFSETQ. Trimming at V came to 4 bases and at J to 7 bases, leaving 10 bases not matched to a gene. CDR3 DNA: TGCGCCAGCAGCCTGGGTGGGGACAGGTCCAATTCACCCCTCCACTTT. Translation gives CASSLGGDRSNSPLHF.

The chain combines TRBV7-9 with TRBJ2-3; perhaps TRBD1 as D (5 bases). In germline, CDR1 is SEHNR, CDR2 FQNEAQ (reference sequence). V was pared by 1 base and J by 7 bases, with 15 bases between. The CDR3 totals 15 residues. The CDR3 spells CASSLGGPPWHTQYF. CDR3 nucleotide sequence: TGTGCCAGCAGCTTAGGGGGCCCCCCCTGGCATACGCAGTATTTT.

As for this clone: At one of its ends the junction is not consistent with the germline gene, which may arise from a read error. In the same sample, other DNA sequences code for this CDR3. The gene calls are TRBV4-3 and TRBJ1-4, with D possibly matching TRBD1 (5 bases). CDR3 length equals 15 residues. The V gene's germline CDR1 is LGHNA and CDR2 YSLEER. CDR3 loop: CASSQGGGGDEKLFF. The CDR3 coding sequence is TGCGCCAGCAGCCAGGGGGGAGGCGGGGATGAAAAACTATTTTTT.

The rearrangement links TRBV9 to TRBJ2-1, with a tentative D call TRBD1 (6 bases). Trimming removed 4 bases at V and 7 bases at J, with 15 bases between. This CDR3 contains 14 residues. In germline, CDR1 is SGDLS, CDR2 YYNGEE. In nucleotides, the CDR3 is TGTGCCAGCAGCCAGGGACAAAAGGGGAATGAGCAGTTCTTC. Protein product: CASSQGQKGNEQFF.

This clone occurred a few times. J is TRBJ2-3 and V is TRBV12-3 or TRBV12-4; possibly TRBD2 for D (6 bases). The V and J ends lost 5 bases and 7 bases respectively, with 13 bases between them. The CDR3 runs to 13 residues. The CDR3 reads CASSPRGINTQYF. The CDR3 DNA reads TGTGCCAGCAGTCCCCGGGGGATTAATACGCAGTATTTT.

The V gene is TRBV28, the J gene TRBJ2-7; maybe TRBD2 (5 bases). CDR3 size: 12 residues. The V and J ends lost 6 bases and 3 bases respectively, with 9 bases between them. Germline lookup yields CDR1 MDHEN and CDR2 SYDVKM. The CDR3 loop reads CASSSGIYEQYF. In DNA form, the CDR3 reads TGTGCCAGCAGCTCGGGGATCTACGAGCAGTACTTC.

This clone was counted a single time. The J gene is TRBJ1-4, the V gene TRBV6-5; 8 nucleotides line up with TRBD1. V shed 6 bases and J 6 bases; nucleotides not matched to a gene: 6. The CDR3 has 14 residues. CDR1 is MNHEY, CDR2 SVGAGI, per germline. CDR3 region: CASSWTGSDEKLFF. The CDR3 DNA reads as TGTGCCAGCAGCTGGACAGGGTCGGATGAAAAACTGTTTTTT.

The gene calls are TRBV4-1 and TRBJ2-7; TRBD1 matches 9 bases. Germline V lookup: CDR1 MGHRA, CDR2 YSYEKL. This CDR3 has 17 residues. V trimming: 0 bases; J trimming: 1 base; junction bases outside the gene matches: 7. This CDR3 reads CASSQDRKGTGSYEQYF. In nucleotides, the CDR3 is TGCGCCAGCAGCCAAGATCGGAAGGGGACAGGGTCCTACGAGCAGTACTTC.

The sample holds a few counts of this clone. The rearrangement joins TRBV6-5 to TRBJ2-2, with D perhaps TRBD2 (6 bases). CDR3 size: 15 residues. Germline V gene sequence: CDR1 MNHEY, CDR2 SVGAGI. V was pared by 4 bases and J by 7 bases, with 16 bases between. This CDR3 reads CASSSSWDSGGELFF. For the CDR3, the DNA is TGTGCCAGCAGTTCCTCGTGGGATAGCGGCGGGGAGCTGTTTTTT.

The chain is built from TRBV5-1 and TRBJ2-4; 7 bases are shared with TRBD1. V lost 0 bases and J lost 3; bases outside the gene matches: 6. CDR1 is SGHRS, CDR2 YFSETQ, per germline. The CDR3 totals 16 residues. In DNA, the CDR3 is TGCGCCAGCAGCTTGGAAGCAGGGGGTAGCAAAAACATTCAGTACTTC. This codes for CASSLEAGGSKNIQYF.

This chain joins TRBV4-2 and TRBJ1-2; no firm D call. CDR1 LGHNA and CDR2 YNFKEQ come from the germline V gene. The CDR3 runs 15 residues. V lost 5 bases to trimming and J lost 4 bases, with 17 bases between them. The CDR3 sequence is CASSTEGVQIYGYTF. CDR3 coding DNA: TGTGCCAGCAGCACGGAGGGAGTTCAGATCTATGGCTACACCTTC.

The J gene is TRBJ2-2, the V gene TRBV7-9; possibly TRBD1 for D (6 bases). The CDR3 sequence is 16 residues long. V lost 5 bases to trimming and J lost 4 bases, with 17 bases between them. Germline CDR1 SEHNR, CDR2 FQNEAQ (reference sequence). The CDR3 DNA follows: TGTGCCAGCAGCAGGACAGTGACCTGGGGCACCGGGGAGCTGTTTTTT. This codes for CASSRTVTWGTGELFF.

This clone was detected once. This sequence joins TRBV24-1 and TRBJ2-1; 7 bases match TRBD2. Per the germline V gene, CDR1 is KGHDR and CDR2 is SFDVKD. CDR3 length: 15 amino acids. Trimming at V came to 4 bases and at J to 2 bases, leaving 4 bases not matched to a gene. This CDR3 is CATSDSGTTYNEQFF. CDR3 nucleotides: TGTGCCACCAGTGACTCCGGGACTACCTACAATGAGCAGTTCTTC.

This clone was detected a few times. V and J are TRBV21-1 and TRBJ1-2; the table gives TRBD1 as D, unverified against the DNA. TRBV21-1 is marked as a pseudogene. This CDR3 comprises 15 residues. The CDR3 loop is CASSKTSQGIGGYTF. CDR3 DNA: TGTGCCAGCAGCAAGACCTCACAGGGGATAGGGGGCTACACCTTC.